What follows are 20 T cell receptor beta chains derived from one specimen sequenced in a study of shared T cell receptors in the human thymus. TCRdb's copy holds only in-frame clones and misses some; the assay was immunoSEQ multiplex PCR. Here the sample spans hundreds of thousands of clones, 88% being singletons. These data were also reused for a study on human thymus T cells.

Material for sequencing was thymocytes. These receptors originate from a boy in the first two years of life with a congenital heart defect.

V is TRBV19 and J is TRBJ2-2; 11 nucleotides agree with TRBD2. The germline V gene encodes CDR1 LNHDA and CDR2 SQIVND (reference sequence). This CDR3 has 17 amino acids. V trimming: 6 bases; J trimming: 4 bases; junction bases outside the gene matches: 10. CDR3 sequence: CASRRLAGPRFTGELFF. In DNA, the CDR3 is TGTGCCAGTAGACGACTAGCGGGACCTCGGTTCACCGGGGAGCTGTTTTTT.

V usage is TRBV27 and J usage is TRBJ1-3; 7 bases line up with TRBD1. Germline V gives CDR1 MNHEY, CDR2 SMNVEV (reference sequence). The V segment lost 6 bases and the J segment 2 bases; nucleotides outside the gene matches: 7. The CDR3 spans 15 residues. This CDR3 reads CASSPRGLPGNTIYF. As DNA, the CDR3 is TGTGCCAGCAGCCCAAGGGGGCTCCCTGGAAACACCATATATTTT.

The chain couples TRBV6-1 to TRBJ1-2; the match to TRBD1 covers 10 bases. CDR1 MNHNS and CDR2 SASEGT come from the germline V gene. Unmatched junction bases numbered 3, after V lost 3 bases and J lost 5 bases. The CDR3 runs to 14 residues. The CDR3 is CASSDGTGVYGYTF. DNA for the CDR3: TGTGCCAGCAGTGACGGGACAGGGGTGTATGGCTACACCTTC.

The rearrangement links TRBV11-2 to TRBJ2-7, with TRBD2 identical over 7 bases. The CDR3 runs to 17 residues. The V segment lost 2 bases and the J segment 0 bases; nucleotides outside the gene matches: 10. Germline V lookup: CDR1 SGHAT, CDR2 FQNNGV. The CDR3, as DNA: TGTGCCAGCAGCTTATGTGCCCGCGGGAGTATCTCCTACGAGCAGTACTTC. It is translated as CASSLCARGSISYEQYF.

This clone is a singleton in its sample. V and J are TRBV6-6 and TRBJ2-5; TRBD2 aligns across 16 bases. CDR1 MNHNY and CDR2 SVGAGI come from the germline V gene (reference sequence). The length of the CDR3 is 16 residues. Trimming removed 7 bases from V and 5 bases from J; junction bases left unmatched: 7. CDR3 region: CASIKGLAGGRETQYF. The CDR3 DNA follows: TGTGCCAGCATTAAGGGACTAGCGGGAGGGCGGGAGACCCAGTACTTC.

This chain connects TRBV25-1 to TRBJ2-1, with 7 bases matching TRBD2. Germline lookup yields CDR1 MGHDK and CDR2 SYGVNS. The CDR3 covers 16 residues. V was clipped by 2 bases and J by 2 bases; unmatched bases: 6. In DNA, the CDR3 is TGTGCCAGCAGTGAACCCAAGCGGGACGCCTACAATGAGCAGTTCTTC. It yields the protein CASSEPKRDAYNEQFF.

This chain uses TRBV19 with TRBJ1-1, with D unresolved. Trimming cost V 3 bases and J 3 bases, with 14 bases left between them. Germline-derived CDR1 and CDR2 are LNHDA and SQIVND (reference sequence). This CDR3 has 15 amino acids. The CDR3, as DNA: TGTGCCAGTAGTATCCGCCCAAACGGGTACACTGAAGCTTTCTTT. Its translation: CASSIRPNGYTEAFF. Variable domain in full (rest from reference TRBV19 and TRBJ1-1): DGGITQSPKYLFRKEGQNVTLSCEQNLNHDAMYWYRQDPGQGLRLIYYSQIVNDFQKGDIAEGYSVSREKKESFPLTVTSAQKNPTAFYLCASSIRPNGYTEAFFGQGTRLTVV.

The chain carries TRBV12-5 and TRBJ2-7, with 11 bases fitting TRBD1. J gave up 5 bases and V 0 bases, and 3 bases lay outside the gene matches. Germline values: CDR1 LGHNT, CDR2 FRNRAP. CDR3 length: 15 amino acids. The CDR3 bases are TGTGCTAGTGGTTTGGTGTGGGACAGGGGGGACGAGCAGTACTTC. This translates into CASGLVWDRGDEQYF.

J is TRBJ1-2 and V is TRBV5-8; D is possibly TRBD1 (6 bases). The CDR3 has 14 residues. CDR1 and CDR2 (germline): SGHTS, YDEGEE. The V gene lost 1 base and the J gene lost 8 bases, with 15 bases spanning the gap. CDR3 sequence (DNA): TGTGCCAGCAGCTTGTTTGGGGGCTCGGAGGGCTACACCTTC. Its translation: CASSLFGGSEGYTF.

The V gene is TRBV5-1, the J gene TRBJ2-2; D not resolved. V dropped 5 bases and J dropped 0 bases, with 8 bases sitting between them. The CDR3 is 14 residues long. Germline values: CDR1 SGHRS, CDR2 YFSETQ. The CDR3 protein is CASRSSSNTGELFF. The CDR3, as DNA: TGCGCCAGCAGATCAAGCTCGAACACCGGGGAGCTGTTTTTT. Full variable domain (remainder filled in from reference TRBV5-1 and TRBJ2-2): KAGVTQTPRYLIKTRGQQVTLSCSPISGHRSVSWYQQTPGQGLQFLFEYFSETQRNKGNFPGRFSGRQFSNSRSEMNVSTLELGDSALYLCASRSSSNTGELFFGEGSRLTVL.

The chain carries TRBV25-1 and TRBJ1-4; maybe TRBD1 (6 bases). V lost 3 bases and J 8 bases, leaving 19 bases between the germline ends. The V gene's germline CDR1 is MGHDK and CDR2 SYGVNS. This CDR3 has 16 amino acids. The CDR3 DNA sequence: TGTGCCAGCAGTGACGAACTCAGGGGTAACGGGGAAAAACTGTTTTTT. Translation gives CASSDELRGNGEKLFF.

The DNA for the CDR3 is TGTGCCAGCAGTGGTCAGACTAGCGGGCCCAACAATGAGCAGTTCTTC. Its protein is CASSGQTSGPNNEQFF. This chain connects TRBV6-4 to TRBJ2-1; 10 bases align to TRBD2. This CDR3 has 16 amino acids. V lost 4 bases, J lost 5 bases, and 8 bases stayed unmatched. The germline V gene encodes CDR1 MRHNA and CDR2 SNTAGT.

V and J are TRBV7-9 and TRBJ2-7; 8 positions match TRBD2. The junction had 13 bases not matched to a gene; V was cut back by 5 bases and J by 4 bases. CDR3 length: 16 residues. Germline CDR1 and CDR2: SEHNR and FQNEAQ (reference sequence). The CDR3 DNA sequence: TGTGCCAGCAGCCCGCCTGCTGCCGGGACTAGGTACGAGCAGTACTTC. Amino acids: CASSPPAAGTRYEQYF.

The chain recombines TRBV7-2 with TRBJ1-5, with 7 bases matching TRBD1. V lost 2 bases to trimming and J lost 2 bases; unmatched junction nucleotides: 9. The CDR3 is 17 residues long. Germline V gene lookup returns CDR1 SGHTA and CDR2 FQGNSA. For the CDR3, the DNA is TGTGCCAGCAGCTTATGGGCAGGGGGAAGGGGCAATCAGCCCCAGCATTTT. Translating it yields CASSLWAGGRGNQPQHF. Together with reference TRBV7-2 and TRBJ1-5, the CDR3 gives the full variable domain: GAGVSQSPSNKVTEKGKDVELRCDPISGHTALYWYRQSLGQGLEFLIYFQGNSAPDKSGLPSDRFSAERTGGSVSTLTIQRTQQEDSAVYLCASSLWAGGRGNQPQHFGDGTRLSIL.

This rearrangement joins TRBV11-3 to TRBJ2-3, with 9 bases aligning to TRBD2. This CDR3 has 13 residues. Trimming removed 3 bases from V and 10 bases from J; junction bases left unmatched: 5. Germline V lookup: CDR1 SGHNT, CDR2 YENEEA. CDR3: CASSFEAGGAQYF. CDR3 bases: TGTGCCAGCAGCTTTGAGGCGGGAGGGGCGCAGTATTTT.

The CDR3 here is CASSLVGEGFEQYF. The DNA for the CDR3 is TGTGCCAGCAGCCTAGTCGGTGAGGGATTCGAGCAGTACTTC. The chain uses TRBV25-1 and TRBJ2-7, with D tentatively TRBD2 (5 bases). Looked up from germline, CDR1 is MGHDK and CDR2 is SYGVNS. Deletions cut 6 bases from V and 6 bases from J, with 18 bases between. There are 14 residues in the CDR3.

The chain has TRBV7-8 and TRBJ2-7; 7 bases match TRBD1. CDR1 is SGHVS and CDR2 is FQNEAQ in the germline V gene. After removal of 4 bases from V and 0 bases from J, the junction contained 9 bases not matched to a gene. The length of the CDR3 is 16 residues. The CDR3 region is CASSSPTGPTSYEQYF. The CDR3, as DNA: TGTGCCAGCAGCTCACCGACAGGGCCAACCTCCTACGAGCAGTACTTC. Full variable domain (rest looked up from reference TRBV7-8 and TRBJ2-7): GAGVSQSPRYKVAKRGQDVALRCDPISGHVSLFWYQQALGQGPEFLTYFQNEAQLDKSGLPSDRFFAERPEGSVSTLKIQRTQQEDSAVYLCASSSPTGPTSYEQYFGPGTRLTVT.

Only one count was recorded for this clone. V and J are TRBV6-1 and TRBJ1-5; D possibly corresponds to TRBD1 (5 bases). The germline V gene has CDR1 MNHNS and CDR2 SASEGT. Trimming removed 6 bases at V and 0 bases at J, with 12 bases between. This CDR3 region has 15 residues. The CDR3 nucleotides are TGTGCCAGCAGGGGGCCGGTTTATAGCAATCAGCCCCAGCATTTT. Translation: CASRGPVYSNQPQHF.

The chain is built from TRBV7-2 and TRBJ2-7; 14 nucleotides align to TRBD2. Per the germline V gene, CDR1 is SGHTA and CDR2 is FQGNSA. With 7 bases clipped from V and 4 bases from J, the junction kept 6 bases outside the gene matches. The CDR3 runs 15 residues. CDR3 sequence reads: CASMGGTSGRYEQYF. CDR3 nucleotides: TGTGCCAGCATGGGAGGGACTAGCGGGAGATACGAGCAGTACTTC.

This sequence joins TRBV18 and TRBJ2-1, with TRBD2 as a possible D gene (6 bases). This CDR3 spans 16 amino acids. V was shortened by 3 bases and J by 5 bases, with 17 bases between the two germline ends. CDR1 is KGHSH, CDR2 LQKENI, per germline. The CDR3 region is CASSPEGPGFNNEQFF. Here the CDR3 DNA reads TGTGCCAGCTCACCGGAGGGCCCCGGATTTAACAATGAGCAGTTCTTC. The whole variable domain, filled in from reference TRBV18 and TRBJ2-1, reads NAGVMQNPRHLVRRRGQEARLRCSPMKGHSHVYWYRQLPEEGLKFMVYLQKENIIDESGMPKERFSAEFPKEGPSILRIQQVVRGDSAAYFCASSPEGPGFNNEQFFGPGTRLTVL.